The entry below describes one T cell receptor (beta chain). As handled by the study authors: From reference gene primer amplification, estimates of nucleated cell counts were derived. The data were produced by immunoSEQ multiplex PCR, yet TCRdb's version contains in-frame clones alone and is incomplete. V and J calls and clone size follow that table, whereas D and trimming were derived from the DNA. The sample has approximately 200,000 clones; around 94% are singletons. CDR1 is MNHEY and CDR2 is SVGAGI in the germline V gene. The germline V and J ends were trimmed by 2 bases and 3 bases, with 14 bases remaining between them. CDR3 length: 15 amino acids. The record originates from a study of blood T cell repertoires in COVID-19. Study-wide background: In each case, the material was cDNA or gDNA derived from T cells, B-cell-depleted T cells, or PBMCs.

The sample was peripheral blood. The J gene is TRBJ2-7, the V gene TRBV6-5; tentatively, D is TRBD1 (5 bases). The sequence derives from a young man with COVID-19, enrolled during active disease. CDR3 residues: CASSYRGEELYEQYF. CDR3 bases: TGTGCCAGCAGTTACAGGGGTGAGGAGCTCTACGAGCAGTACTTC.